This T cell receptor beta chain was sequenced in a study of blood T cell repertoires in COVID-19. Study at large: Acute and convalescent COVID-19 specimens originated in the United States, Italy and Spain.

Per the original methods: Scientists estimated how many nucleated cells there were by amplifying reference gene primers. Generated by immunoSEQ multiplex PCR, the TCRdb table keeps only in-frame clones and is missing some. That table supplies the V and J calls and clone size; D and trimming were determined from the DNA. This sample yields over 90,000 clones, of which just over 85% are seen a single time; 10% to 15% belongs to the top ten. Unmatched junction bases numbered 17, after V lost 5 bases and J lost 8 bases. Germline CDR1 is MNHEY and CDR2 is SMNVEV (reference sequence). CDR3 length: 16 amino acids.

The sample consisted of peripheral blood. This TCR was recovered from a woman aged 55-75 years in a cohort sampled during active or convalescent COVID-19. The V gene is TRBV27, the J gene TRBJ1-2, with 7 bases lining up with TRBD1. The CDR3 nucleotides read TGTGCCAGCAGTCCCCTGAGACAGGGCTTGGCTGGGGGCTACACCTTC. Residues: CASSPLRQGLAGGYTF.